These 27 T cell receptor beta chains were sequenced from one sample in a study of beta chain features in type 1 diabetes. Study-level results: Researchers report that Type 1 diabetes patients had moderately but significantly shorter TCRB CDR3s across all four CD4+ subsets.

TCRB transcripts that were expressed got sequenced, as all of the isolated RNA had been reverse transcribed. Measured with immunoSEQ multiplex PCR; TCRdb has only the in-frame clones, and not every one. Counted here are around 260,000 clones, about a fifth occurring once; the ten biggest clones make up about 0.027%. These receptors' targets are unknown. The sample consisted of naive CD4+ T cells from blood. All receptors come from a middle-aged woman with type 1 diabetes.

This clone was counted between two and nine times. V is TRBV4-1 and J is TRBJ2-5; a weak D match, TRBD2 (6 bases). V lost 7 bases and J lost 4, with 19 bases in between. In germline, CDR1 is MGHRA, CDR2 YSYEKL. The CDR3 totals 15 residues. CDR3 DNA sequence: TGCGCCAGCACCCCACTGGGGGGAAGGGGAGAGACCCAGTACTTC. Encoded protein: CASTPLGGRGETQYF.

This clone came up a few times. The V call is TRBV15, the J call TRBJ2-5; D remains unclear. This CDR3 region has 12 residues. Trimming left V 1 base short and J 5 bases short, with 5 bases between. The germline gives CDR1 LNHNV, CDR2 YYDKDF (reference sequence). The CDR3 DNA is TGTGCCACCAGCAGAGCCGAGGAGACCCAGTACTTC. This gives the protein CATSRAEETQYF.

This clone was counted between two and nine times. The CDR3 here is CASTQGANSPLHF. CDR3 coding DNA: TGTGCCAGTACTCAGGGTGCAAATTCACCCCTCCACTTT. J is TRBJ1-6 and V is TRBV19; perhaps TRBD1 as D (5 bases). V was trimmed by 7 bases and J by 7 bases, leaving 11 bases between them. Looked up from germline, CDR1 is LNHDA and CDR2 is SQIVND (reference sequence). The CDR3 has 13 amino acids.

J is TRBJ2-2 and V is TRBV18; tentative D call: TRBD2 (6 bases). Trimming took 1 base from V and 3 from J, leaving 21 bases between them. The germline gives CDR1 KGHSH, CDR2 LQKENI. The CDR3 runs to 19 residues. The CDR3 is CASSPLQVLDWRDTGELFF. CDR3 bases: TGTGCCAGCTCACCACTTCAGGTTCTGGATTGGAGGGACACCGGGGAGCTGTTTTTT.

The chain is built from TRBV30 and TRBJ1-1, with TRBD1 identical over 9 bases. V trimming: 4 bases; J trimming: 1 base; junction bases outside the gene matches: 4. Germline CDR1 and CDR2: GTSNPN and SVGIG (reference sequence). The CDR3 runs 14 residues. The CDR3 nucleotides are TGTGCCTGGACAACACAGGGGGCGAACACTGAAGCTTTCTTT. Translated, it gives CAWTTQGANTEAFF. Looking up the rest from reference TRBV30 and TRBJ1-1 gives the full variable domain: SQTIHQWPATLVQPVGSPLSLECTVEGTSNPNLYWYRQAAGRGLQLLFYSVGIGQISSEVPQNLSASRPQDRQFILSSKKLLLSDSGFYLCAWTTQGANTEAFFGQGTRLTVV.

V is TRBV28 and J is TRBJ1-2; D is undetermined. This CDR3 has 14 amino acids. From germline, CDR1 is MDHEN and CDR2 SYDVKM. Trimming removed 5 bases from V and 4 bases from J, with 14 bases in between. This CDR3 is CASSARARVYGYTF. The CDR3 coding sequence is TGTGCCAGCAGTGCCCGGGCGAGGGTCTATGGCTACACCTTC.

The J gene is TRBJ2-2, the V gene TRBV28, with TRBD1 as a possible D gene (6 bases). The V end lost 5 bases, the J end lost 16 bases, and 20 bases lay between the germline ends. CDR1 is MDHEN and CDR2 is SYDVKM in the germline V gene. The CDR3 totals 13 residues. The CDR3 DNA sequence: TGTGCCAGCAGTCCCCGGACAGCCGGCAGGCCGTTTTTT. Translated: CASSPRTAGRPFF.

This clone was detected only a few times. This chain uses TRBV4-2 with TRBJ1-5; 10 nucleotides align to TRBD1. Per the germline V gene, CDR1 is LGHNA and CDR2 is YNFKEQ. V trimming: 0 bases; J trimming: 7 bases; junction bases outside the gene matches: 3. The CDR3 length is 15 residues. CDR3 region: CASSQERTGGQPQHF. DNA of the CDR3: TGTGCCAGCAGCCAAGAAAGGACAGGGGGACAGCCCCAGCATTTT.

V gene TRBV7-3 combines with J gene TRBJ2-3, with 10 bases lining up with TRBD1. There are 13 residues in the CDR3. The germline CDR1 and CDR2 sequences are SGHTA and FQGTGA. Trimming at V came to 5 bases and at J to 6 bases, leaving 2 bases not matched to a gene. The CDR3 loop is CASSRQGADTQYF. CDR3 nucleotides: TGTGCCAGCAGCAGACAGGGGGCGGATACGCAGTATTTT.

The chain recombines TRBV5-1 with TRBJ2-7; D unresolved. Looked up from germline, CDR1 is SGHRS and CDR2 is YFSETQ. The CDR3 sequence is 14 residues long. Trimming cost V 4 bases and J 3 bases, with 14 bases left between them. CDR3 sequence (DNA): TGCGCCAGCAGCCACTATCCGGAGAGCTACGAGCAGTACTTC. Translated: CASSHYPESYEQYF.

The rearrangement uses TRBV11-2 and TRBJ2-7, with 8 bases fitting TRBD2. After removal of 1 base from V and 2 bases from J, the junction contained 4 bases not matched to a gene. Germline CDR1 reads SGHAT; CDR2 reads FQNNGV. The CDR3 is 15 amino acids. The CDR3 DNA sequence: TGTGCCAGCAGCTTAGGTGTAGCGGGACCCTACGAGCAGTACTTC. This translates into CASSLGVAGPYEQYF. The complete variable domain, with remaining parts taken from reference TRBV11-2 and TRBJ2-7, reads EAGVAQSPRYKIIEKRQSVAFWCNPISGHATLYWYQQILGQGPKLLIQFQNNGVVDDSQLPKDRFSAERLKGVDSTLKIQPAKLEDSAVYLCASSLGVAGPYEQYFGPGTRLTVT.

The V gene is TRBV28, the J gene TRBJ1-5; a possible D gene is TRBD1 (6 bases). The V end was cut by 3 bases, the J end by 11 bases, with 14 bases between. CDR1 and CDR2 (germline): MDHEN, SYDVKM. The CDR3 loop spans 13 amino acids. The CDR3 here is CASSFLGQWAQHF. The CDR3 coding sequence is TGTGCCAGCAGTTTTCTGGGACAATGGGCCCAGCATTTT.

The chain joins TRBV9 to TRBJ1-4; 11 nucleotides line up with TRBD1. Germline loops: CDR1 SGDLS, CDR2 YYNGEE. V trimming: 4 bases; J trimming: 8 bases; junction bases outside the gene matches: 7. This CDR3 spans 15 amino acids. The CDR3 here is CASSPGQGAGEKLFF. The DNA for the CDR3 is TGTGCCAGCAGCCCCGGACAGGGGGCAGGAGAAAAACTGTTTTTT.

This clone showed up just a few times. This chain links TRBV4-1 with TRBJ1-1; D unresolved. The CDR3 runs to 17 residues. Germline-derived CDR1 and CDR2 are MGHRA and YSYEKL. Trimming pared 1 base from V and 0 bases from J, leaving 15 bases between. The CDR3: CASSQALLGLMNTEAFF. The CDR3 bases are TGCGCCAGCAGCCAAGCCCTTCTAGGTCTCATGAACACTGAAGCTTTCTTT.

This clone was found a few times. This chain links TRBV11-3 with TRBJ1-1; D not resolved. This CDR3 is 13 amino acids long. Trimming shortened V by 1 base and J by 1 base, and 4 bases separated the two germline ends. Germline CDR1 reads SGHNT; CDR2 reads YENEEA. This chain's CDR3 is CASSLGENTEAFF. CDR3 DNA sequence: TGTGCCAGCAGCTTAGGAGAGAACACTGAAGCTTTCTTT.

Written as DNA, the CDR3 is TGTGCCAGCAGCTCCCCCACGATGCAGGCCGGGGGGTCACCCCTCCACTTT. It encodes CASSSPTMQAGGSPLHF. The chain recombines TRBV5-4 with TRBJ1-6, with D possibly being TRBD1 (5 bases). Per the germline V gene, CDR1 is SGHNT and CDR2 is YYREEE (reference sequence). Between the trimmed V and J ends, which lost 3 bases and 10 bases, there was a span of 23 bases. There are 17 residues in the CDR3.

Worth noting for this clone: Different DNA sequences within this sample yield the same CDR3. The CDR3, as DNA: TGTGCCAGCAGCGTAGTAGCGGGGGGTTACAATGAGCAGTTCTTC. Encoded protein: CASSVVAGGYNEQFF. The chain combines TRBV9 with TRBJ2-1, with 10 bases lining up with TRBD2. Trimming at V came to 0 bases and at J to 4 bases, leaving 1 base not matched to a gene. The CDR3 length is 15 residues. Germline V gene lookup returns CDR1 SGDLS and CDR2 YYNGEE.

V and J are TRBV7-3 and TRBJ2-7, with TRBD2 matching over 7 bases. Trimming at V came to 5 bases and at J to 6 bases, leaving 4 bases not matched to a gene. Germline V lookup: CDR1 SGHTA, CDR2 FQGTGA. CDR3 size: 12 residues. CDR3 in DNA: TGTGCCAGCAGCCCCGGGGGGTTCGAGCAGTACTTC. Translation gives CASSPGGFEQYF.

V gene TRBV18 combines with J gene TRBJ2-7; possibly TRBD2 for D (6 bases). CDR1 is KGHSH, CDR2 LQKENI, per germline. The V gene lost 8 bases and the J gene lost 4 bases, with 15 bases spanning the gap. There are 13 residues in the CDR3. The CDR3 spells CASAGTEGYEQYF. The CDR3 DNA is TGTGCCAGCGCCGGGACTGAAGGTTACGAGCAGTACTTC.

V is TRBV28 and J is TRBJ2-7; possibly TRBD2 for D (6 bases). The CDR3 consists of 15 residues. Trimming stripped 6 bases from V and 0 bases from J, with 15 bases between. Germline V gene lookup returns CDR1 MDHEN and CDR2 SYDVKM. CDR3 protein: CASSDGSTSSYEQYF. The CDR3 bases are TGTGCCAGCAGCGACGGGAGCACGAGCTCCTACGAGCAGTACTTC. The full variable domain, completed using reference TRBV28 and TRBJ2-7, is DVKVTQSSRYLVKRTGEKVFLECVQDMDHENMFWYRQDPGLGLRLIYFSYDVKMKEKGDIPEGYSVSREKKERFSLILESASTNQTSMYLCASSDGSTSSYEQYFGPGTRLTVT.

This clone has more than one count but fewer than ten. This chain links TRBV29-1 with TRBJ2-7; D possibly corresponds to TRBD1 (5 bases). The CDR3 is 15 amino acids. Germline CDR1 SQVTM, CDR2 ANQGSEA. The V gene lost 4 bases and the J gene lost 4 bases, with 20 bases spanning the gap. The CDR3 DNA follows: TGCAGCGTTGTGGCAGGGTCGTGGTCCCTTTACGAGCAGTACTTC. Residues: CSVVAGSWSLYEQYF.

The chain couples TRBV29-1 to TRBJ1-1; a weak D match, TRBD1 (6 bases). Germline CDR1 reads SQVTM; CDR2 reads ANQGSEA. CDR3 length equals 14 residues. The ends were cut back, 0 bases at V and 7 bases at J, with 15 bases in the middle. This CDR3 reads CSVEDPGHWNEAFF. The CDR3 nucleotides read TGCAGCGTTGAAGATCCGGGACATTGGAATGAAGCTTTCTTT.

This rearrangement joins TRBV6-6 to TRBJ2-2; possibly TRBD1 for D (6 bases). V was shortened by 4 bases and J by 5 bases, with 8 bases between the two germline ends. Germline V gene data show CDR1 as MNHNY and CDR2 as SVGAGI (reference sequence). The CDR3 sequence is 13 residues long. As DNA, the CDR3 is TGTGCCAGCAGTTTAACAGGGACCGGGGAGCTGTTTTTT. Its protein is CASSLTGTGELFF.

This clone was counted a few times. The chain employs TRBV29-1 and TRBJ2-3; the D gene is possibly TRBD1 (6 bases). Trimming took off 1 base at V and 14 bases at J, with 19 bases between the two ends. CDR1 is SQVTM, CDR2 ANQGSEA, per germline. The CDR3 runs 13 residues. CDR3 region: CSVEGVGHPTAYF. The CDR3 DNA reads as TGCAGCGTTGAAGGAGTGGGACACCCAACGGCGTATTTT.

In its sample, this clone was seen a few times. For the CDR3, the DNA is TGCGCCAGCAGCCAGGGAATGTTTTTCGATGAGCAGTTCTTC. Translated, it gives CASSQGMFFDEQFF. This rearrangement joins TRBV5-1 to TRBJ2-1; the D gene is possibly TRBD1 (5 bases). Trimming removed 4 bases at V and 8 bases at J, with 16 bases between. The CDR3 extends over 14 amino acids. Germline assignment: CDR1 SGHRS and CDR2 YFSETQ.

This clone was observed a handful of times. The V gene is TRBV19, the J gene TRBJ2-1; 7 bases are a match to TRBD1. Per the germline V gene, CDR1 is LNHDA and CDR2 is SQIVND (reference sequence). Losses at the gene ends were 0 bases for V and 6 bases for J; bases not matched to a gene: 5. The CDR3 extends over 15 amino acids. The CDR3 DNA reads as TGTGCCAGTAGTATAGATCAAGGGACAGCCAATGAGCAGTTCTTC. Protein sequence: CASSIDQGTANEQFF.

This clone was seen more than once but under ten times. This chain's CDR3 is CASRTTGEETQYF. CDR3 sequence (DNA): TGTGCCAGCAGAACCACAGGAGAAGAGACCCAGTACTTC. This chain uses TRBV6-6 with TRBJ2-5; TRBD1 is a possible D gene (5 bases). Germline CDR1 reads MNHNY; CDR2 reads SVGAGI (reference sequence). V was cut by 6 bases and J by 3 bases, with 11 bases left in between. This CDR3 has 13 residues.